The 11 T cell receptor beta chains presented below share a single source sample, sequenced in a study of siplizumab effects on memory and regulatory T cells. Clones were read by immunoSEQ multiplex PCR, and TCRdb kept only the in-frame ones, dropping some. There are 99,000 or so clones in the sample; just under 95% occur only once, and roughly 1.3% lies in the top ten. The sequenced sample was non-Treg CD4+ T cells sorted from blood. The receptor set was obtained from a human donor in good health.

The chain is built from TRBV7-8 and TRBJ1-3; no clear D gene. Germline CDR1 and CDR2: SGHVS and FQNEAQ. The CDR3 loop spans 16 amino acids. With 1 base removed from V and 1 base from J, the gap between germline ends came to 11 bases. DNA for the CDR3: TGTGCCAGCAGCTTAGGGGCTGGACTGTCTGGAAACACCATATATTTT. Its protein product is CASSLGAGLSGNTIYF.

This chain links TRBV18 with TRBJ1-4, with 10 bases aligning to TRBD1. The CDR3 totals 16 residues. The V segment lost 4 bases and the J segment 3 bases; nucleotides outside the gene matches: 5. From germline, CDR1 is KGHSH and CDR2 LQKENI. In DNA form, the CDR3 reads TGTGCCAGCTCACGACAGGGGGCGTCTCCTAATGAAAAACTGTTTTTT. This encodes CASSRQGASPNEKLFF.

The chain carries TRBV2 and TRBJ2-5; 7 positions agree with TRBD2. V trimming: 6 bases; J trimming: 4 bases; junction bases outside the gene matches: 11. The CDR3 runs 15 residues. Germline loops: CDR1 SNHLY, CDR2 FYNNEI. In DNA form, the CDR3 reads TGTGCCAGCAGGTTCGTGAGGACTAGGCCAGAGACCCAGTACTTC. It codes for CASRFVRTRPETQYF.

The gene calls are TRBV10-1 and TRBJ1-2, with no clear D. Germline V gene sequence: CDR1 WNHNN, CDR2 SYGVQD (reference sequence). The CDR3 sequence is 15 residues long. Trimming shortened V by 0 bases and J by 6 bases, and 14 bases separated the two germline ends. The chain's CDR3 is CASSESTRGTDGYTF. The CDR3 DNA is TGCGCCAGCAGTGAGTCGACTCGAGGTACCGATGGCTACACCTTC.

The V call is TRBV10-3, the J call TRBJ1-1; possible D gene TRBD1, 6 bases. V was shortened by 10 bases and J by 4 bases, with 19 bases between the two germline ends. This CDR3 comprises 14 residues. CDR1 is ENHRY and CDR2 is SYGVKD in the germline V gene. For the CDR3, the DNA is TGTGCCACCGTCAAGGGGGGGGATAGCACTGAAGCTTTCTTT. Translated: CATVKGGDSTEAFF.

The genes are TRBV27 and TRBJ2-2, with TRBD1 matching 7 bases. CDR3 length: 17 residues. The V and J ends lost 2 bases and 6 bases, in that order; junction bases with no gene match: 12. Germline V gene sequence: CDR1 MNHEY, CDR2 SMNVEV (reference sequence). This CDR3 reads CASSLRGRLSGPGELFF. CDR3 nucleotides: TGTGCCAGCAGTTTAAGGGGGCGACTCTCAGGTCCCGGGGAGCTGTTTTTT.

This clone was seen just once. V usage is TRBV7-2 and J usage is TRBJ2-1, with 11 bases that match TRBD2. This CDR3 region has 16 residues. Trimming cost V 5 bases and J 8 bases; bases outside gene matches: 11. Germline CDR1 is SGHTA and CDR2 is FQGNSA. DNA for the CDR3: TGTGCCAGCAGCGTACGCCTAGCGGGAGGAGTCGATGAGCAGTTCTTC. Translating gives CASSVRLAGGVDEQFF.

In DNA, the CDR3 is TGTGCCTGGATGATCAGGGGAAAGTCCTACGAGCAGTACTTC. Protein product: CAWMIRGKSYEQYF. V gene TRBV30 combines with J gene TRBJ2-7; a possible D gene is TRBD1 (6 bases). Germline CDR1 GTSNPN, CDR2 SVGIG (reference sequence). V dropped 4 bases and J dropped 1 base, with 14 bases sitting between them. The CDR3 consists of 14 residues.

The rearrangement joins TRBV18 to TRBJ2-1, with TRBD2 identical over 9 bases. Germline CDR1 reads KGHSH; CDR2 reads LQKENI. Losses at the gene ends were 6 bases for V and 6 bases for J; bases not matched to a gene: 12. The CDR3 is 16 residues long. This chain's CDR3 is CASSPGIAGVGNEQFF. The DNA of the CDR3 is TGTGCCAGCTCTCCGGGAATAGCGGGAGTTGGCAATGAGCAGTTCTTC.

The chain uses TRBV29-1 and TRBJ2-1, with D perhaps TRBD1 (6 bases). Trimming shortened V by 6 bases and J by 4 bases, and 19 bases separated the two germline ends. The V gene's germline CDR1 is SQVTM and CDR2 ANQGSEA. There are 15 residues in the CDR3. The CDR3, as DNA: TGCAGCGTGCCAGGGGCTAGAGGGCCTTACAATGAGCAGTTCTTC. This codes for CSVPGARGPYNEQFF.

This sequence joins TRBV29-1 and TRBJ2-3; 10 bases agree with TRBD1. The CDR3 consists of 14 residues. Unmatched junction bases numbered 6, after V lost 3 bases and J lost 6 bases. CDR1 and CDR2 (germline): SQVTM, ANQGSEA. The CDR3 protein is CSVETGGARDTQYF. The CDR3 DNA reads as TGCAGCGTTGAGACAGGGGGCGCCCGGGATACGCAGTATTTT.